This section outlines one T cell receptor (beta chain) sequence together with its context. Its specificity is not known. Method: immunoSEQ multiplex PCR; TCRdb's copy keeps in-frame clones and lacks some. The sample contains about 1.5 million clones, approximately 98% of which appear only once. Researchers partitioned CD4+ cells into CD45RA+ naive and CD45RA-negative memory subsets. Germline V gene sequence: CDR1 MNHNS, CDR2 SASEGT. The CDR3 consists of 15 residues. V was cut by 2 bases and J by 7 bases, with 14 bases left in between. This entry belongs to a study of shared clonotypes between healthy human individuals. Regarding the study as a whole: Depth of sequencing was expected to influence donor clonotype sharing.

Sequencing was done on a sample of naive CD4+ T cells sorted from blood. As to subset: CD45RA+ positively selected. The V and J genes are TRBV6-1 and TRBJ1-4, with D unclear. The receptor comes from a man aged 30-40 years in good health. Written as DNA, the CDR3 is TGTGCCAGCAGTGAATCGGGTGGACTATTTGAAAAACTGTTTTTT. It specifies CASSESGGLFEKLFF.